This T cell receptor beta chain stems from a study of T cell responses to AZD1222 COVID-19 vaccine (dated by TCRdb to the early 2020s). Notes on the research overall: TCR sequencing was performed for fewer than 250 trial participants, of whom 200 to 210 were given two doses of AZD1222 and around 25 were given two doses of MenACWY control vaccine. Trial participants were enrolled into age subgroups of 18-55, 56-69 and 70-plus years, which contained about 160, 30 and 59 TCR-sequenced participants, respectively.

This specimen's time point label, interpreted: about 28 days (+/-7) after the second vaccine dose. AZD1222 recipients given second doses at about 4 weeks or at about 12 weeks were pooled, since spike-specific TCR depth and breadth were not found to differ between the two schedules. Vaccinee samples came from UK trials COV001 and COV002, including a single-blind randomized controlled phase 2/3 trial of AZD1222 (ChAdOx1 nCoV-19) in healthy adults. For TCRbeta chain sequencing, PBMC samples were collected from trial participants at day 0 and at day 28 after the second dose. CDR1 and CDR2, looked up from the germline V gene, are SGHTS and YDEGEE. Including cysteine and phenylalanine, the CDR3 has 13 amino acids. The read is trimmed to its CDR3 DNA, 39 bases read in frame from base 1. A distance of 16 bases separates the germline ends of V and J, which lose 0 bases and 15 bases respectively. General conclusions and limits of the study: The 56-69-year group was small, and its depth increase did not reach significance, likely because of low power. The vaccine-associated CD4 TCRs covered the entire spike protein, and the dominant responses fell in regions 160-218 and 743-854. No day 14 peak-response samples were available, so repertoires were characterized only after the peak T cell response. Only five to seven AZD1222 recipients were SARS-CoV-2 seropositive at baseline, limiting conclusions about previously exposed vaccinees. Participants were mostly white British, with more females than males. The authors suggested clonal diversity may have been underestimated. Nearly half of unique spike-specific TCRs reportedly recognized epitopes outside regions mutated in the B.1.351 and B.1.1.7 variants. After two AZD1222 doses, both the breadth and the depth of spike-specific TCRs were significantly higher than at day 0 and than in MenACWY recipients.

In this sample, this clone turned up a few times. This clone's antigen is unknown. No quality values exist for individual bases; no much larger clone is one base distant. The CDR3 regions of human TCRbeta chains were subjected to immunosequencing. Turning to the authors' computational methods: Repertoire TCRs were checked for matches against a reference library of SARS-CoV-2-specific TCRs that had been generated using the MIRA antigen-specificity platform. Breadth was defined as the fraction of unique TCRs that were SARS-CoV-2-associated, and depth was defined as the fraction of total T cells that were SARS-CoV-2-associated. Each spike-specific TCR was assigned to its reactive spike region and to a CD4 or CD8 class using the MIRA data. Log10-transformed breadth and depth values were compared by one-way ANOVA with Sidak's multiple comparisons tests. TCRdb carries this immuneACCESS record with in-frame sequences only. Its versions omit some clonotypes, under half of them owing to an unresolved V gene in the studies checked, with the rest unexplained. V and J calls and clone size come straight from that table; D and trimming were deduced from the DNA. The sample table shows over 55,000 clones, and 65% to 80% are seen once. Roughly 3.5% of the sample goes to the ten largest clones.

Sequenced material: peripheral blood, taken 28 days after the second AZD1222 dose. The clonotype comes from an adult who received the AZD1222 COVID-19 vaccine. This sequence uses TRBV5-8 and TRBJ2-1, with the D call perhaps TRBD1 or TRBD2, as 5 bases match in each case. The CDR3 protein is CASSLAGASVPFF. The nucleotides read TGTGCCAGCAGCTTGGCCGGGGCCTCCGTACCGTTCTTC.